Below are 17 T cell receptor beta chains sequenced from a single sample in a study of beta chain features in type 1 diabetes. Expressed TCRB transcripts were sequenced after all isolated RNA was converted to cDNA. Some clones are missing from TCRdb's copy, which holds only in-frame ones; the method was immunoSEQ multiplex PCR. The repertoire holds 250,000 or so clones, with around 68% as singletons. Sequencing was done on a sample of naive CD4+ T cells from blood. Receptors originate from a man between 25 and 39 years old in good health.

For this clone: An end of the junction differs from the germline gene, which may be a read error. This sequence joins TRBV7-2 and TRBJ2-1; the D gene is possibly TRBD2 (5 bases). CDR3 length: 12 residues. Germline V gives CDR1 SGHTA, CDR2 FQGNSA. DNA of the CDR3: TGTGCCAGCAGCCTAGAGGGTAGTACTTCGATCTTC. It specifies CASSLEGSTSIF.

On this clone itself: Other nucleotide sequences in the sample specify the same CDR3. The chain couples TRBV30 to TRBJ2-2; no reliable D call. Germline lookup yields CDR1 GTSNPN and CDR2 SVGIG (reference sequence). The CDR3 runs to 11 residues. V lost 0 bases to trimming and J lost 4 bases, with 0 bases between them. Here the CDR3 reads CAWSVTGELFF. CDR3 bases: TGTGCCTGGAGTGTCACCGGGGAGCTGTTTTTT.

This clone was seen a few times. This chain joins TRBV9 and TRBJ2-7; 7 positions agree with TRBD1. Germline trimming cut 0 bases from V and 3 bases from J; bases unmatched to any gene: 6. The CDR3 totals 15 residues. From germline, CDR1 is SGDLS and CDR2 YYNGEE. The CDR3 sequence is CASSVAGQADYEQYF. The CDR3 DNA is TGTGCCAGCAGCGTAGCAGGACAGGCCGACTACGAGCAGTACTTC.

V usage is TRBV7-2 and J usage is TRBJ2-7; D not resolved. The CDR3 has 14 amino acids. Trimming took off 6 bases at V and 5 bases at J, with 17 bases between the two ends. The germline V gene has CDR1 SGHTA and CDR2 FQGNSA. Written as DNA, the CDR3 is TGTGCCAGCAGAGAGACCGGGCCGGTCAACGAGCAGTACTTC. Translated: CASRETGPVNEQYF.

The V and J genes are TRBV4-3 and TRBJ2-7; D might be TRBD1 (5 bases). The length of the CDR3 is 13 residues. V lost 4 bases, J lost 3 bases, and 10 bases lay in between. In germline, CDR1 is LGHNA, CDR2 YSLEER. The CDR3 DNA reads TGCGCCAGCAGCCTAGCCGACAGCTACGAGCAGTACTTC. Protein sequence: CASSLADSYEQYF.

In DNA form, the CDR3 reads TGTGCCAGCAGACCCCGACTAGCGGGACCGTACAATGAGCAGTTCTTC. This gives the protein CASRPRLAGPYNEQFF. The gene calls are TRBV28 and TRBJ2-1, with 11 bases fitting TRBD2. Germline trimming cut 6 bases from V and 4 bases from J; bases unmatched to any gene: 8. The CDR3 totals 16 residues. CDR1 is MDHEN and CDR2 is SYDVKM in the germline V gene.

The chain carries TRBV10-3 and TRBJ2-1, with D unresolved. The CDR3 contains 15 residues. The germline V gene has CDR1 ENHRY and CDR2 SYGVKD. The germline V and J ends were trimmed by 6 bases and 0 bases, with 12 bases remaining between them. CDR3 DNA sequence: TGTGCCATCAGCGACACTGCCCGCTCCTACAATGAGCAGTTCTTC. Translation: CAISDTARSYNEQFF.

The V call is TRBV23-1, the J call TRBJ2-7; 10 bases align to TRBD1. TRBV23-1 is noted as an ORF with a role that remains uncertain. This CDR3 region has 15 residues. Unmatched junction bases numbered 11, after V lost 7 bases and J lost 5 bases. The CDR3 protein is CASINNEGQGNEQYF. The DNA of the CDR3 is TGCGCCAGCATCAACAACGAGGGACAGGGGAACGAGCAGTACTTC.

The CDR3 sequence is CASSQDPAASFPQETQYF. The CDR3, as DNA: TGTGCCAGCAGCCAAGATCCCGCGGCCAGCTTCCCTCAAGAGACCCAGTACTTC. The chain couples TRBV4-2 to TRBJ2-5; D call uncertain. The CDR3 spans 18 residues. V gave up 0 bases and J gave up 2 bases, with 19 bases separating them. The germline CDR1 and CDR2 sequences are LGHNA and YNFKEQ.

The rearrangement links TRBV15 to TRBJ2-1; D is perhaps TRBD1 (5 bases). With 1 base removed from V and 4 bases from J, the gap between germline ends came to 11 bases. The CDR3 is 15 residues long. Germline V gene sequence: CDR1 LNHNV, CDR2 YYDKDF (reference sequence). CDR3 coding DNA: TGTGCCACCAGCAGAGCTCAGGGCCCGTACAATGAGCAGTTCTTC. It is translated as CATSRAQGPYNEQFF.

The chain uses TRBV11-2 and TRBJ1-2, with D unresolved. Germline V gives CDR1 SGHAT, CDR2 FQNNGV. This CDR3 is built from 14 residues. The V end lost 3 bases, the J end lost 7 bases, and 15 bases lay between the germline ends. The CDR3 loop is CASSLGMEEGGYTF. Here the CDR3 DNA reads TGTGCCAGCAGCTTGGGTATGGAAGAGGGTGGCTACACCTTC.

This sequence joins TRBV7-9 and TRBJ2-7, with D possibly being TRBD1 (6 bases). From germline, CDR1 is SEHNR and CDR2 FQNEAQ (reference sequence). Trimming shortened V by 5 bases and J by 1 base, and 12 bases separated the two germline ends. The CDR3 extends over 14 amino acids. CDR3 sequence: CASSHRTESYEQYF. CDR3 coding DNA: TGTGCCAGCAGCCATCGGACAGAATCCTACGAGCAGTACTTC.

This clone was recorded only once. The chain is built from TRBV30 and TRBJ2-7, with 7 bases aligning to TRBD1. The junction had 8 bases not matched to a gene; V was cut back by 4 bases and J by 2 bases. Germline V gene data show CDR1 as GTSNPN and CDR2 as SVGIG (reference sequence). This CDR3 is 14 amino acids long. The CDR3 loop is CAWNLQGTAYEQYF. As DNA, the CDR3 is TGTGCCTGGAACCTCCAGGGGACAGCCTACGAGCAGTACTTC. Supplemented by reference TRBV30 and TRBJ2-7, the full variable domain reads SQTIHQWPATLVQPVGSPLSLECTVEGTSNPNLYWYRQAAGRGLQLLFYSVGIGQISSEVPQNLSASRPQDRQFILSSKKLLLSDSGFYLCAWNLQGTAYEQYFGPGTRLTVT.

This clone was counted a few times. The V gene is TRBV11-2, the J gene TRBJ2-7; D perhaps matches TRBD2 (5 bases). Deletions cut 4 bases from V and 4 bases from J, with 11 bases between. CDR3 length: 13 amino acids. Germline values: CDR1 SGHAT, CDR2 FQNNGV. The CDR3 reads CASSSIRGYEQYF. As DNA, the CDR3 is TGTGCCAGCAGCTCAATCAGAGGGTACGAGCAGTACTTC.

This rearrangement joins TRBV30 to TRBJ2-7; D is undetermined. CDR3 length equals 13 residues. Germline assignment: CDR1 GTSNPN and CDR2 SVGIG (reference sequence). V gave up 0 bases and J gave up 3 bases, with 9 bases separating them. The CDR3 here is CAWSVRLSYEQYF. The DNA of the CDR3 is TGTGCCTGGAGTGTACGGCTAAGCTACGAGCAGTACTTC.

This clone has more than one count but fewer than ten. Other DNA sequences from this sample encode an identical CDR3 as well. The rearrangement links TRBV15 to TRBJ2-1; 7 nucleotides agree with TRBD1. With 5 bases clipped from V and 4 bases from J, the junction kept 5 bases outside the gene matches. CDR3 length equals 14 residues. Germline V gene lookup returns CDR1 LNHNV and CDR2 YYDKDF (reference sequence). CDR3: CATSPRGPYNEQFF. The DNA of the CDR3 is TGTGCCACCAGCCCGAGGGGGCCATACAATGAGCAGTTCTTC.

The chain combines TRBV25-1 with TRBJ2-7; D is undetermined. The CDR3 spans 12 residues. V lost 4 bases and J 2 bases, leaving 6 bases between the germline ends. Germline-derived CDR1 and CDR2 are MGHDK and SYGVNS. CDR3 sequence (DNA): TGTGCCAGCAGTGCCCCAACCTACGAGCAGTACTTC. Protein product: CASSAPTYEQYF.